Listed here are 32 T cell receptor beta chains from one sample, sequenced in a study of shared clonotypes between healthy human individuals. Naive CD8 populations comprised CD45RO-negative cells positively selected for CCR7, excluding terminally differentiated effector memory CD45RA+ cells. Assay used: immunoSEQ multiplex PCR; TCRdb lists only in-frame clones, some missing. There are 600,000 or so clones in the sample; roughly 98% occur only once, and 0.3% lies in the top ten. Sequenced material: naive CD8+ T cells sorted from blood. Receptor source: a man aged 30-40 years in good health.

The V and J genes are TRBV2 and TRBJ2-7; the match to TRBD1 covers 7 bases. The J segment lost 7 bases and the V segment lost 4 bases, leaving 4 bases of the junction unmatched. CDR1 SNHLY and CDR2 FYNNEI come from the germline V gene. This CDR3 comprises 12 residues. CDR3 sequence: CASSGRRGEQYF. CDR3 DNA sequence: TGTGCCAGCAGTGGGCGCAGGGGGGAGCAGTACTTC.

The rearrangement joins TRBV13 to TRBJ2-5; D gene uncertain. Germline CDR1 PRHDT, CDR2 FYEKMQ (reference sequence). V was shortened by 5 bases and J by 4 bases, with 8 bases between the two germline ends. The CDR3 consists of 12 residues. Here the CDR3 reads CASSLNGETQYF. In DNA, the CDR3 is TGTGCCAGCAGCCTGAACGGAGAGACCCAGTACTTC.

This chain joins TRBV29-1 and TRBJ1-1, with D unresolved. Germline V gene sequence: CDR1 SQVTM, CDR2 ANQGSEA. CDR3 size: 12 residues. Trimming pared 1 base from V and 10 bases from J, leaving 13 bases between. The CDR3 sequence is CSVEGGVLGAFF. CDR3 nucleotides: TGCAGCGTTGAAGGTGGGGTATTAGGAGCTTTCTTT.

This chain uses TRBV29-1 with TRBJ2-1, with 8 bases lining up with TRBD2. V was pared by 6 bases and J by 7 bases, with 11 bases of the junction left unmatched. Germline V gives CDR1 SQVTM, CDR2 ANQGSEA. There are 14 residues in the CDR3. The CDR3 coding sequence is TGCAGCGTCCTCAGCGCGGGGGGTCTGAATGAGCAGTTCTTC. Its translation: CSVLSAGGLNEQFF.

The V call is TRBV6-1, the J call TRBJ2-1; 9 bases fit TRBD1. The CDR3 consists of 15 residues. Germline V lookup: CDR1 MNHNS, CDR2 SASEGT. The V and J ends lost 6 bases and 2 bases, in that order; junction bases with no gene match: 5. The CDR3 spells CASSPGTGPYNEQFF. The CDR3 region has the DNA TGTGCCAGCAGCCCGGGGACAGGGCCCTACAATGAGCAGTTCTTC.

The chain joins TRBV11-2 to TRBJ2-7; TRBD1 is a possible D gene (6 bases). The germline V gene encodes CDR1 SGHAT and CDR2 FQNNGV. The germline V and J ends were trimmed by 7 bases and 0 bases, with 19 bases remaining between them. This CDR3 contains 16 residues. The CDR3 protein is CASTLGLGDTSYEQYF. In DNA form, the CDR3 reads TGTGCCAGCACCCTAGGGCTAGGGGACACCTCCTACGAGCAGTACTTC.

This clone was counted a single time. This CDR3 reads CASSKIAGVKGEQYF. CDR3 nucleotide sequence: TGTGCCAGCAGCAAAATAGCGGGAGTAAAGGGCGAGCAGTACTTC. V usage is TRBV7-9 and J usage is TRBJ2-7; TRBD2 matches 9 bases. The CDR3 loop spans 15 amino acids. V shed 5 bases and J 6 bases; nucleotides not matched to a gene: 11. Germline V gives CDR1 SEHNR, CDR2 FQNEAQ (reference sequence). Full variable domain (outside the CDR3, taken from reference TRBV7-9 and TRBJ2-7): DTGVSQNPRHKITKRGQNVTFRCDPISEHNRLYWYRQTLGQGPEFLTYFQNEAQLEKSRLLSDRFSAERPKGSFSTLEIQRTEQGDSAMYLCASSKIAGVKGEQYFGPGTRLTVT.

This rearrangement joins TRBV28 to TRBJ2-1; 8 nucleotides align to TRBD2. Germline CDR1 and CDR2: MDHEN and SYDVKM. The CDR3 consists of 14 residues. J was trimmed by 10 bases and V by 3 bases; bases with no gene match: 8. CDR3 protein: CASSFQRELEEQFF. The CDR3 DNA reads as TGTGCCAGCAGTTTCCAGCGGGAGCTGGAGGAGCAGTTCTTC.

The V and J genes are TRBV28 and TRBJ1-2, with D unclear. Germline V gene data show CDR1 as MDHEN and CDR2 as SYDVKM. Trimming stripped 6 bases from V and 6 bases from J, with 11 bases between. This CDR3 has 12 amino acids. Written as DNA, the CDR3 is TGTGCCAGCAGGTGGGAAATCGATGGCTACACCTTC. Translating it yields CASRWEIDGYTF.

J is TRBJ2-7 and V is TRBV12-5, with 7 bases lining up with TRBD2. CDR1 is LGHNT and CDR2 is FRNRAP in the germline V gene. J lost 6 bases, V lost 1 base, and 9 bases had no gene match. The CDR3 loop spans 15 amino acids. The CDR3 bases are TGTGCTAGTGGTTTGGGAAGCGGGGATCGACTCGAGCAGTACTTC. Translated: CASGLGSGDRLEQYF. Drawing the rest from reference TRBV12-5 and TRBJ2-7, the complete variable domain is DARVTQTPRHKVTEMGQEVTMRCQPILGHNTVFWYRQTMMQGLELLAYFRNRAPLDDSGMPKDRFSAEMPDATLATLKIQPSEPRDSAVYFCASGLGSGDRLEQYFGPGTRLTVT.

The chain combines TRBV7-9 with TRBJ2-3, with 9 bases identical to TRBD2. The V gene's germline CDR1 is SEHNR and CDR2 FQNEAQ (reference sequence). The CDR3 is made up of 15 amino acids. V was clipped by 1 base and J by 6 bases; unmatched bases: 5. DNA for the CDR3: TGTGCCAGCAGCTTAGATTGGACTAGCGTGGATACGCAGTATTTT. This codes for CASSLDWTSVDTQYF.

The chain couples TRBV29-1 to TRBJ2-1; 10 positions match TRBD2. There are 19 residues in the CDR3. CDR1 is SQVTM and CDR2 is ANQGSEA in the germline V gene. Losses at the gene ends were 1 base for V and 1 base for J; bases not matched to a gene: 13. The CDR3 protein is CSVEGTSGIYRGSYNEQFF. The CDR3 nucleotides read TGCAGCGTTGAAGGAACTAGCGGGATTTATAGAGGATCCTACAATGAGCAGTTCTTC.

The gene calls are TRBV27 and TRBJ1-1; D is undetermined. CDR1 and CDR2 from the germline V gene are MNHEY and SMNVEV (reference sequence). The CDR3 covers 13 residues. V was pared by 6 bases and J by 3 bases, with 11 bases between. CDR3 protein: CASSQQGHTEAFF. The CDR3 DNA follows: TGTGCCAGCAGCCAACAAGGACACACTGAAGCTTTCTTT.

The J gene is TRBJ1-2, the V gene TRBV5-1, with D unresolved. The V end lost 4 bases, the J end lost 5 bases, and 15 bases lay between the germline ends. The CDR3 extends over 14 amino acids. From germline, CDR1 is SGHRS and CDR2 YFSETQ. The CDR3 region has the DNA TGCGCCAGCAGCCCAGCCCAGGACCCTTATGGCTACACCTTC. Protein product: CASSPAQDPYGYTF.

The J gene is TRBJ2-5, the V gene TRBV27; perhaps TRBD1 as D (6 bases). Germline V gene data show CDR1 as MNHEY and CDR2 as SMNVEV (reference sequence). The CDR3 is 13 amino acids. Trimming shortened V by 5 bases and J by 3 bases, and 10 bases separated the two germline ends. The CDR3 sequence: CASSTRQEETQYF. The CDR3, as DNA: TGTGCCAGCAGTACCCGACAGGAAGAGACCCAGTACTTC.

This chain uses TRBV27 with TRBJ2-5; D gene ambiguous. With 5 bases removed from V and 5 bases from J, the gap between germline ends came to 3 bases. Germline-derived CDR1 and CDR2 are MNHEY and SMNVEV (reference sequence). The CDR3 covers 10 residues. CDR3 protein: CASSSETQYF. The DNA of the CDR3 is TGTGCCAGCAGTAGTGAGACCCAGTACTTC.

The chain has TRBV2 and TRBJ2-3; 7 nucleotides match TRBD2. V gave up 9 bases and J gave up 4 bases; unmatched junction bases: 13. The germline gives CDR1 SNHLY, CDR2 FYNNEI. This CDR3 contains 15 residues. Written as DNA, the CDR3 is TGTGCCAGATCGAGCGGGGAGGATGCGGCAGATACGCAGTATTTT. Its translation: CARSSGEDAADTQYF.

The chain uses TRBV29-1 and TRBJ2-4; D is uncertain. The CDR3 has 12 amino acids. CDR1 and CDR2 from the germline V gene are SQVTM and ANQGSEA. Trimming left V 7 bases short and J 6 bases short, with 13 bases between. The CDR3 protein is CSGVIKGNIQYF. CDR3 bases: TGCAGCGGCGTGATTAAGGGAAACATTCAGTACTTC.

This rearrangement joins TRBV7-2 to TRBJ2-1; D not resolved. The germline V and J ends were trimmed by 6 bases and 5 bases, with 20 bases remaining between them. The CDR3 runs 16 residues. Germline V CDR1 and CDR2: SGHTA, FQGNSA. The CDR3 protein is CASRHSRTLLDNEQFF. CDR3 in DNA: TGTGCCAGCAGACATTCCCGGACCTTGCTAGACAATGAGCAGTTCTTC.

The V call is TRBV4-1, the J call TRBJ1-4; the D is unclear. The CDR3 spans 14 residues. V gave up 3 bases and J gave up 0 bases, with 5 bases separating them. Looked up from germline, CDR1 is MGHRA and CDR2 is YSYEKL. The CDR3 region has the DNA TGCGCCAGCAGCCAGCTTGCAACTAATGAAAAACTGTTTTTT. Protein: CASSQLATNEKLFF.

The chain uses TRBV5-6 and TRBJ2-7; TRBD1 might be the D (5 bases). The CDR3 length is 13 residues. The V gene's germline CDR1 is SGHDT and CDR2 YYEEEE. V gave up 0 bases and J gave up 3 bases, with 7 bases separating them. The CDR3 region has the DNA TGTGCCAGCAGCTTGGACAGGTACTACGAGCAGTACTTC. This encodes CASSLDRYYEQYF.

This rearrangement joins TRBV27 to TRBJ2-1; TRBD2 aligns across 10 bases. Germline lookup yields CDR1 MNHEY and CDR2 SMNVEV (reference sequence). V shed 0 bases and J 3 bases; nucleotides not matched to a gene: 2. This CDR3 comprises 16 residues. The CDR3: CASSLSRTSGYNEQFF. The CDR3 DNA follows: TGTGCCAGCAGTTTATCCCGGACTAGCGGCTACAATGAGCAGTTCTTC.

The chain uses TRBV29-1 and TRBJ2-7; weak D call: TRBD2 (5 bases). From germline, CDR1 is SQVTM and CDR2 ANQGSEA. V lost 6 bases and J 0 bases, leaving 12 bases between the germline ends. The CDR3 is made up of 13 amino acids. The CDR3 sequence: CSVQEGSSYEQYF. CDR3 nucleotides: TGCAGCGTCCAAGAAGGGAGCTCCTACGAGCAGTACTTC.

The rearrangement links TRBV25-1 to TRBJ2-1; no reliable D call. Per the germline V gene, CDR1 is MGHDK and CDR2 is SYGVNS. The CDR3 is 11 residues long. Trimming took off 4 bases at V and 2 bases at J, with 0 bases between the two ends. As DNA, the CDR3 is TGTGCCAGCAGTGCCTACAATGAGCAGTTCTTC. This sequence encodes CASSAYNEQFF.

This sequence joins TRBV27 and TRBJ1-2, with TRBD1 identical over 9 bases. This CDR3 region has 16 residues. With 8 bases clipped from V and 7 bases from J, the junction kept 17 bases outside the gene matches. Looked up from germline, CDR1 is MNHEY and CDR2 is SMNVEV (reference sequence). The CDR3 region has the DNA TGTGCCAGCGGGGGGGACAGGGAACAGGCTGGAGGTGGCTACACCTTC. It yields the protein CASGGDREQAGGGYTF.

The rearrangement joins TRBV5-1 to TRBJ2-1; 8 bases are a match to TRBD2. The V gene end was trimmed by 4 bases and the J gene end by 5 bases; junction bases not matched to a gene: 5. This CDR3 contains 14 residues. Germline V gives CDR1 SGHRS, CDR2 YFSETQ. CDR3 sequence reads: CASSESGSNNEQFF. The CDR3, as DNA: TGCGCCAGCAGCGAGAGCGGGAGTAACAATGAGCAGTTCTTC.

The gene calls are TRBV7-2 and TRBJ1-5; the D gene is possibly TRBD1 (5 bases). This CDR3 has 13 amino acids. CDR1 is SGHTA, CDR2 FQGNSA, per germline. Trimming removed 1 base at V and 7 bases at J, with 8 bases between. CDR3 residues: CASSLVRDQPQHF. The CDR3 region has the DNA TGTGCCAGCAGCTTAGTGAGGGACCAGCCCCAGCATTTT.

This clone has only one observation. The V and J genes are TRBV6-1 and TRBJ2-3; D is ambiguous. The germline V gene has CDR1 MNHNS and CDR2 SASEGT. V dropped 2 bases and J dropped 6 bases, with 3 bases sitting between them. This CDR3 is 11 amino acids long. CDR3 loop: CASSEFDTQYF. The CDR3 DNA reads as TGTGCCAGCAGTGAATTCGATACGCAGTATTTT.

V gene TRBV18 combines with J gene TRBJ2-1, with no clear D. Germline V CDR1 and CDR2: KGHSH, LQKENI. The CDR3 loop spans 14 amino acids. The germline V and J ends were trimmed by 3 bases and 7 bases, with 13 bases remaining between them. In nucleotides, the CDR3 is TGTGCCAGCTCACCTTGGGCGATGGGGAATGAGCAGTTCTTC. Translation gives CASSPWAMGNEQFF. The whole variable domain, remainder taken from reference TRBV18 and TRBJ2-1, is NAGVMQNPRHLVRRRGQEARLRCSPMKGHSHVYWYRQLPEEGLKFMVYLQKENIIDESGMPKERFSAEFPKEGPSILRIQQVVRGDSAAYFCASSPWAMGNEQFFGPGTRLTVL.

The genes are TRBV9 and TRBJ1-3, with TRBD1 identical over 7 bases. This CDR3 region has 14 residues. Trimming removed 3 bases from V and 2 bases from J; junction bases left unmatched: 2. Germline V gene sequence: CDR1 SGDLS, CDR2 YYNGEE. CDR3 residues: CASSETGAGNTIYF. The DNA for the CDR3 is TGTGCCAGCAGCGAAACAGGGGCTGGAAACACCATATATTTT. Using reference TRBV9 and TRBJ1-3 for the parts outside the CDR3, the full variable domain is DSGVTQTPKHLITATGQRVTLRCSPRSGDLSVYWYQQSLDQGLQFLIQYYNGEERAKGNILERFSAQQFPDLHSELNLSSLELGDSALYFCASSETGAGNTIYFGEGSWLTVV.

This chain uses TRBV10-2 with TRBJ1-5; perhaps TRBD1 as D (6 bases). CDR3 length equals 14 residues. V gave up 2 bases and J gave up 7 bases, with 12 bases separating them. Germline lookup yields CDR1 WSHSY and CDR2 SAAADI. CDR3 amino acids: CASSEGGGGQPQHF. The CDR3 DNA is TGCGCCAGCAGTGAGGGAGGGGGGGGCCAGCCCCAGCATTTT.

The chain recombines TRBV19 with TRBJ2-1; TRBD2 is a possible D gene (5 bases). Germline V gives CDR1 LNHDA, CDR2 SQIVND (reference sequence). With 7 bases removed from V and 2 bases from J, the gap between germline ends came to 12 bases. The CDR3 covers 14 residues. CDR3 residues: CASNGGGAYNEQFF. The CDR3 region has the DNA TGTGCCAGTAACGGTGGAGGCGCCTACAATGAGCAGTTCTTC.